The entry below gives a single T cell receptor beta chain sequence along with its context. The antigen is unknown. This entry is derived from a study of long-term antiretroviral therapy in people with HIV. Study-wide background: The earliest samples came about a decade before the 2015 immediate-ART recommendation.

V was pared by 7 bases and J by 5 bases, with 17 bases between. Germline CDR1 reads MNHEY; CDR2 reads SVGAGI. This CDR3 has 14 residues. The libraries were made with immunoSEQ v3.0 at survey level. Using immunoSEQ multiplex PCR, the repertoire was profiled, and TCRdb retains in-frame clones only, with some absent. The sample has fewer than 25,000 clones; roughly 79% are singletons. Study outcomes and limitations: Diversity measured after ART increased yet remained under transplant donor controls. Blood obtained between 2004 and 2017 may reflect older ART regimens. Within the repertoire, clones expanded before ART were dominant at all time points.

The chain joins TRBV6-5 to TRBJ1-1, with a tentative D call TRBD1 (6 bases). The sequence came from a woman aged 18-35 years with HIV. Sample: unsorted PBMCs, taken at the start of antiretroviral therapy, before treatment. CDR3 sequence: CASKLTGPGTEAFF. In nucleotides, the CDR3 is TGTGCCAGCAAACTTACAGGGCCGGGGACTGAAGCTTTCTTT.